Sequencing of this T cell receptor beta chain was carried out in a study of PD-L1 blockade in urothelial cancer. Study in general: Every 3 weeks, patients received intravenous atezolizumab 1,200 mg, beginning 2014. Blood analysis took place 3 weeks (second dose) and 6 weeks after treatment start. When blood samples were assessed, the median T cell count was around 140,000.

Indicated time point: peripheral blood 6 weeks after treatment start. CDR3 size: 15 residues. V gave up 4 bases and J gave up 4 bases, with 14 bases separating them. Germline loops: CDR1 MGHRA, CDR2 YSYEKL. TCRdb keeps only in-frame clones here, not all; method: immunoSEQ multiplex PCR. The sample lists around 66,000 clones, about nine tenths occurring once. The receptor was isolated from a man between 60 and 75 years old with urothelial cancer. This chain links TRBV4-1 with TRBJ2-1; perhaps TRBD2 as D (7 bases). This material consisted of PBMCs, taken around atezolizumab (anti-PD-L1) treatment. The CDR3 is CASSPGGREYNEQFF. The CDR3 DNA follows: TGCGCCAGCAGCCCCGGGGGGCGGGAGTACAATGAGCAGTTCTTC.